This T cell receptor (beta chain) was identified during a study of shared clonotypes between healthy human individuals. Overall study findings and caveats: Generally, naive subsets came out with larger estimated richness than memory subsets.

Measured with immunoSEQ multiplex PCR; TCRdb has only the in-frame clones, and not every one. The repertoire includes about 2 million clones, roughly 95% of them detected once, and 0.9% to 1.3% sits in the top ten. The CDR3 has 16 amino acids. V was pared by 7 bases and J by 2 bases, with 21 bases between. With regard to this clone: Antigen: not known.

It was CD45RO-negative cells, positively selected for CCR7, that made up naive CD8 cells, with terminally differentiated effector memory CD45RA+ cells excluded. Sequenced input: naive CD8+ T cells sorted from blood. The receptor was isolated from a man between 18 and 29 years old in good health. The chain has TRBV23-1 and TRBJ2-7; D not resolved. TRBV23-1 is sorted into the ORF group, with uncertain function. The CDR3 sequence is CASTIARSNSPYEQYF. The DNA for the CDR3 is TGCGCCAGCACTATCGCAAGGTCCAATAGTCCCTACGAGCAGTACTTC.